Shown below are 15 T cell receptor beta chains from a single sample sequenced in a study of blood T cell repertoires in COVID-19. Some clones are missing from TCRdb's copy, which holds only in-frame ones; the method was immunoSEQ multiplex PCR. This sample has hundreds of thousands of clones, with around 88% found just once. Sequences were obtained from PBMCs or T cells enriched from blood (not recorded which). Receptors originate from a middle-aged woman who had recovered from COVID-19.

This clone was seen a few times. The V gene is TRBV28, the J gene TRBJ1-1, with TRBD1 as a possible D gene (5 bases). The germline V and J ends were trimmed by 1 base and 7 bases, with 13 bases remaining between them. The CDR3 spans 14 residues. Germline CDR1 is MDHEN and CDR2 is SYDVKM. In nucleotides, the CDR3 is TGTGCCAGCAGTTTATCTCGCGGGGGAGGTGAAGCTTTCTTT. Its protein product is CASSLSRGGGEAFF.

This chain links TRBV7-2 with TRBJ2-7; 9 nucleotides line up with TRBD2. V lost 5 bases and J lost 2; bases outside the gene matches: 7. The germline V gene has CDR1 SGHTA and CDR2 FQGNSA. This CDR3 is 15 amino acids long. This chain's CDR3 is CASSAGGGRAYEQYF. The DNA for the CDR3 is TGTGCCAGCAGCGCCGGGGGCGGGAGGGCCTACGAGCAGTACTTC.

The chain combines TRBV25-1 with TRBJ1-6, with 7 positions matching TRBD1. Germline V lookup: CDR1 MGHDK, CDR2 SYGVNS. The CDR3 loop spans 13 amino acids. J gave up 10 bases and V 3 bases, and 3 bases lay outside the gene matches. The CDR3 protein is CASSDTRGSPLHF. The CDR3 DNA sequence: TGTGCCAGCAGTGATACCAGGGGGTCACCCCTCCACTTT.

The chain couples TRBV4-3 to TRBJ2-4, with a tentative D call TRBD1 (6 bases). This CDR3 spans 17 amino acids. The ends were cut back, 3 bases at V and 6 bases at J, with 21 bases in the middle. Germline V gene lookup returns CDR1 LGHNA and CDR2 YSLEER. The CDR3 loop reads CASSHDHRDPRANIQYF. The CDR3 DNA reads as TGCGCCAGCAGCCACGACCACAGGGACCCCCGTGCAAACATTCAGTACTTC.

The CDR3 spells CAISERVRGPEKLFF. The CDR3 DNA follows: TGTGCCATCAGTGAAAGGGTCAGGGGGCCTGAAAAACTGTTTTTT. The chain employs TRBV10-3 and TRBJ1-4; 8 bases are a match to TRBD1. The CDR3 covers 15 residues. V dropped 3 bases and J dropped 7; count of bases not matched to a gene: 7. Germline V gene sequence: CDR1 ENHRY, CDR2 SYGVKD.

The chain uses TRBV30 and TRBJ1-1; D gene ambiguous. Germline V CDR1 and CDR2: GTSNPN, SVGIG (reference sequence). This CDR3 has 13 amino acids. Trimming stripped 4 bases from V and 1 base from J, with 10 bases between. This chain's CDR3 is CAWITATNTEAFF. The CDR3 DNA reads as TGTGCCTGGATTACAGCCACGAACACTGAAGCTTTCTTT.

J is TRBJ2-3 and V is TRBV5-1; possible D gene TRBD1, 6 bases. CDR1 and CDR2 from the germline V gene are SGHRS and YFSETQ. The CDR3 is 14 amino acids. V was cut by 4 bases and J by 2 bases, with 11 bases left in between. CDR3 loop: CASSTGTITDTQYF. The CDR3 DNA is TGCGCCAGCAGCACCGGGACAATCACAGATACGCAGTATTTT. Looking up the rest from reference TRBV5-1 and TRBJ2-3 gives the full variable domain: KAGVTQTPRYLIKTRGQQVTLSCSPISGHRSVSWYQQTPGQGLQFLFEYFSETQRNKGNFPGRFSGRQFSNSRSEMNVSTLELGDSALYLCASSTGTITDTQYFGPGTRLTVL.

This chain connects TRBV28 to TRBJ1-6; 7 nucleotides align to TRBD1. V shed 2 bases and J 12 bases; nucleotides not matched to a gene: 7. The CDR3 sequence is 14 residues long. Germline CDR1 reads MDHEN; CDR2 reads SYDVKM. The CDR3 protein is CASSLPGGIKPLHF. CDR3 in DNA: TGTGCCAGCAGTTTACCAGGGGGGATAAAACCCCTCCACTTT.

The chain uses TRBV27 and TRBJ2-7; D is perhaps TRBD2 (5 bases). Germline V CDR1 and CDR2: MNHEY, SMNVEV (reference sequence). This CDR3 contains 14 residues. Trimming cost V 1 base and J 0 bases, with 7 bases left between them. CDR3 nucleotide sequence: TGTGCCAGCAGTTTATTCGGGGTCTCCTACGAGCAGTACTTC. It codes for CASSLFGVSYEQYF.

The chain couples TRBV7-2 to TRBJ1-1, with D possibly matching TRBD1 (6 bases). CDR1 and CDR2 (germline): SGHTA, FQGNSA. This CDR3 contains 14 residues. Trimming pared 2 bases from V and 0 bases from J, leaving 7 bases between. The CDR3 spells CASSLRTVNTEAFF. The CDR3 coding sequence is TGTGCCAGCAGCTTAAGGACAGTGAACACTGAAGCTTTCTTT.

CDR3 sequence (DNA): TGTGCCAGCCACGCTGCGGGACAGGGTTCAAAAGATACGCAGTATTTT. Translation: CASHAAGQGSKDTQYF. The rearrangement uses TRBV28 and TRBJ2-3; 9 nucleotides agree with TRBD1. The germline V gene encodes CDR1 MDHEN and CDR2 SYDVKM. The CDR3 totals 16 residues. V was clipped by 8 bases and J by 5 bases; unmatched bases: 14.

This chain uses TRBV9 with TRBJ2-7; TRBD2 agrees at 11 bases. The CDR3 totals 15 residues. Germline V lookup: CDR1 SGDLS, CDR2 YYNGEE. Unmatched junction bases numbered 5, after V lost 3 bases and J lost 3 bases. CDR3 sequence: CASSGQGTSGYEQYF. The CDR3 region has the DNA TGTGCCAGCAGCGGGCAAGGGACTAGCGGCTACGAGCAGTACTTC.

The chain recombines TRBV7-2 with TRBJ1-1; D is possibly TRBD1 (5 bases). V dropped 4 bases and J dropped 4 bases, with 10 bases sitting between them. CDR3 length: 13 residues. The germline V gene has CDR1 SGHTA and CDR2 FQGNSA. The CDR3 region is CASSSQGSTEAFF. The CDR3 nucleotides are TGTGCCAGCAGCTCTCAGGGATCCACTGAAGCTTTCTTT.

This chain joins TRBV7-8 and TRBJ1-3; no clear D. The length of the CDR3 is 15 residues. Per germline, CDR1 SGHVS and CDR2 FQNEAQ. Trimming took off 1 base at V and 3 bases at J, with 10 bases between the two ends. In DNA form, the CDR3 reads TGTGCCAGCAGCTTAGTGGGCAGCAGTGGAAACACCATATATTTT. Amino acid sequence: CASSLVGSSGNTIYF.

The rearrangement joins TRBV5-1 to TRBJ1-6; D unclear. The CDR3 is 14 amino acids. Germline CDR1 SGHRS, CDR2 YFSETQ. The ends were cut back, 0 bases at V and 10 bases at J, with 11 bases in the middle. The CDR3 coding sequence is TGCGCCAGCAGCTTGGAGGCGGTAAGCTCACCCCTCCACTTT. This encodes CASSLEAVSSPLHF.